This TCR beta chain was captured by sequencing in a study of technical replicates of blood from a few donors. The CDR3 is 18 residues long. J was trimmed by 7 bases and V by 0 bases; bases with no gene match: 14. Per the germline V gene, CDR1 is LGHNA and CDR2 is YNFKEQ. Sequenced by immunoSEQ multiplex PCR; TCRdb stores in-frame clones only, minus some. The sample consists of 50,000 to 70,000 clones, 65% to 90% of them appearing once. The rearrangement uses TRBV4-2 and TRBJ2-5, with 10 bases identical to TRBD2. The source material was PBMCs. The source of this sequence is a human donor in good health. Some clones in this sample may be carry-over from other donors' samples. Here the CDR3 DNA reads TGTGCCAGCAGCCAAGATCTAGGGAGCGGGGGGGCCGTGGTGACCCAGTACTTC. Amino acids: CASSQDLGSGGAVVTQYF.